What follows are 15 T cell receptor beta chains derived from one specimen sequenced in a study of response to subunit inactivated influenza vaccine. In TCRdb, the RT-PCR reads were re-called with MiXCR into one record per CDR3 protein. The table shows about 780,000 distinct CDR3 sequences, with under 20% occurring only once. The starting material was PBMCs from blood, obtained more than 4 days after vaccination. These receptors all come from a man aged 45-65 years who received an inactivated influenza vaccine.

This clonotype was counted ten times or more. This rearrangement joins TRBV10-3 to TRBJ1-5; D is undetermined. The CDR3 is made up of 15 amino acids. Per the germline V gene, CDR1 is ENHRY and CDR2 is SYGVKD. With 0 bases removed from V and 6 bases from J, the gap between germline ends came to 12 bases. The CDR3 sequence: CAISESVTMGQPQHF. The CDR3 coding sequence is TGTGCCATCAGTGAGTCTGTGACAATGGGTCAGCCCCAGCATTTT.

This clonotype occurred many times. J is TRBJ1-1 and V is TRBV4-1; D unresolved. Germline-derived CDR1 and CDR2 are MGHRA and YSYEKL. CDR3 length: 14 residues. V was cut by 0 bases and J by 0 bases, with 5 bases left in between. The CDR3 here is CASSQEPMNTEAFF. The CDR3 coding sequence is TGCGCCAGCAGCCAAGAACCCATGAACACTGAAGCTTTCTTT.

This clonotype turned up a few times. The J gene is TRBJ2-1, the V gene TRBV20-1, with D tentatively TRBD1 (5 bases). V was cut by 0 bases and J by 3 bases, with 12 bases left in between. Germline V gene data show CDR1 as DFQATT and CDR2 as SNEGSKA (reference sequence). This CDR3 contains 15 residues. Here the CDR3 reads CSARDLRDSYNEQFF. In DNA form, the CDR3 reads TGCAGTGCTAGAGATCTTCGAGACAGCTACAATGAGCAGTTCTTC.

This clonotype was counted only a few times. This chain joins TRBV20-1 and TRBJ1-4; 9 bases match TRBD1. The CDR3 has 18 amino acids. The V and J ends lost 0 bases and 5 bases, in that order; junction bases with no gene match: 13. CDR1 is DFQATT, CDR2 SNEGSKA, per germline (reference sequence). In DNA form, the CDR3 reads TGCAGTGCTAGAGATCATAACAGGGGGCGTTTAGAAAATGAAAAACTGTTTTTT. This translates into CSARDHNRGRLENEKLFF.

This rearrangement joins TRBV27 to TRBJ2-7; D gene uncertain. The germline CDR1 and CDR2 sequences are MNHEY and SMNVEV (reference sequence). The CDR3 has 13 amino acids. Trimming took 0 bases from V and 5 from J, leaving 8 bases between them. CDR3 sequence reads: CASSLSYEDEQYF. CDR3 DNA sequence: TGTGCCAGCAGTTTATCATATGAGGACGAGCAGTACTTC.

This clonotype has only a few counts. The chain uses TRBV29-1 and TRBJ2-2; the match to TRBD1 covers 10 bases. The trim removed 3 bases at V and 6 bases at J, leaving 7 bases unmatched. Per the germline V gene, CDR1 is SQVTM and CDR2 is ANQGSEA. This CDR3 has 15 amino acids. CDR3 protein: CSVDTGTGVAGELFF. The CDR3 region has the DNA TGCAGCGTTGATACCGGGACAGGGGTCGCCGGGGAGCTGTTTTTT.

The chain is built from TRBV7-2 and TRBJ2-1; the D is unclear. Germline CDR1 is SGHTA and CDR2 is FQGNSA. The CDR3 has 13 amino acids. Trimming took off 5 bases at V and 8 bases at J, with 13 bases between the two ends. The CDR3 protein is CASSPLHVDEQFF. In DNA, the CDR3 is TGTGCCAGCAGCCCCTTACATGTTGATGAGCAGTTCTTC.

The sample holds a few counts of this clonotype. This chain uses TRBV7-6 with TRBJ2-5; possible D gene TRBD1, 6 bases. The length of the CDR3 is 14 residues. The germline gives CDR1 SGHVS, CDR2 FNYEAQ. Trimming took 1 base from V and 4 from J, leaving 10 bases between them. DNA of the CDR3: TGTGCCAGCAGCTTAGGGGGGCCTCGAGAGACCCAGTACTTC. Its translation is CASSLGGPRETQYF.

This clonotype was recorded a few times. The genes are TRBV20-1 and TRBJ2-7; the match to TRBD2 covers 8 bases. V trimming: 6 bases; J trimming: 6 bases; junction bases outside the gene matches: 13. Germline V gene sequence: CDR1 DFQATT, CDR2 SNEGSKA (reference sequence). This CDR3 is built from 14 residues. CDR3 protein: CSANRGPSGGEQYF. CDR3 DNA sequence: TGCAGTGCAAACCGTGGGCCCAGCGGGGGCGAGCAGTACTTC.

The table lists this clonotype with a few counts. This chain links TRBV5-4 with TRBJ2-3, with D possibly being TRBD2 (6 bases). With 5 bases removed from V and 0 bases from J, the gap between germline ends came to 16 bases. Germline CDR1 SGHNT, CDR2 YYREEE (reference sequence). This CDR3 contains 16 residues. The CDR3 DNA is TGTGCCAGCAGTAACGAAGGGACTTCTAGCACAGATACGCAGTATTTT. Its protein product is CASSNEGTSSTDTQYF.

This clonotype has more than one count but fewer than ten. Written as DNA, the CDR3 is TGTGCCAGCAGCTTATCAAACCGGGGGGGGTACAATGAGCAGTTCTTC. It codes for CASSLSNRGGYNEQFF. The rearrangement joins TRBV11-2 to TRBJ2-1, with 8 bases fitting TRBD2. Germline V gene lookup returns CDR1 SGHAT and CDR2 FQNNGV. The CDR3 has 16 residues. The junction had 7 bases not matched to a gene; V was cut back by 2 bases and J by 4 bases.

V gene TRBV5-6 combines with J gene TRBJ1-2, with D possibly matching TRBD1 (5 bases). V was cut by 7 bases and J by 1 base, with 11 bases left in between. This CDR3 is 13 amino acids long. Per the germline V gene, CDR1 is SGHDT and CDR2 is YYEEEE. This CDR3 is CASRWGSNYGYTF. For the CDR3, the DNA is TGTGCCAGCCGGTGGGGGAGTAACTATGGCTACACCTTC.

The chain has TRBV20-1 and TRBJ1-5, with 12 bases identical to TRBD1. Trimming cost V 6 bases and J 1 base; bases outside gene matches: 10. Germline-derived CDR1 and CDR2 are DFQATT and SNEGSKA (reference sequence). CDR3 size: 17 residues. The CDR3 nucleotides read TGCAGTGCCATCTTGGGGACAGGGGGCATGAGCAATCAGCCCCAGCATTTT. It specifies CSAILGTGGMSNQPQHF.

This clonotype was seen more than once but under ten times. The rearrangement joins TRBV12-3 or TRBV12-4 to TRBJ2-2; 9 bases map to TRBD1. J lost 7 bases, V lost 5 bases, and 8 bases had no gene match. CDR3 length equals 15 residues. The CDR3 region is CASSVGQGTDGELFF. The DNA of the CDR3 is TGTGCCAGCAGTGTCGGACAGGGGACTGACGGGGAGCTGTTTTTT.

The chain links TRBV6-1 to TRBJ1-1, with 10 bases aligning to TRBD1. The ends lost 4 bases at V and 2 bases at J; junction bases unmatched: 10. From germline, CDR1 is MNHNS and CDR2 SASEGT. The CDR3 contains 17 residues. The CDR3 DNA reads TGTGCCAGCAGTGGGAGGGACAGGGGTAGGGTAAACACTGAAGCTTTCTTT. Translated: CASSGRDRGRVNTEAFF.